This T cell receptor (beta chain) was observed in a study of T cell repertoires and HLA-DP antigens. Study context: Versus self, one alloantigen differed at one groove amino acid, the other at ten.

Purity of the untouched CD4+ T cells was 95% to 98%. Study observations and caveats: Responder cells were total CD4+ cells with a HeLa antigen-presenting system.

Amplification used primers for 54 TRBV and 13 TRBJ segments. The data were produced by immunoSEQ multiplex PCR, yet TCRdb's version contains in-frame clones alone and is incomplete. Here the sample spans 75,000 to 90,000 clones, about 89% being singletons. The CDR3 is 15 residues long. Germline-derived CDR1 and CDR2 are GTSNPN and SVGIG (reference sequence). V lost 1 base to trimming and J lost 2 bases; unmatched junction nucleotides: 7. Notes on this clone: Its target is not known.

The TCR originated in a man aged 50-59 years in good health and CMV-seronegative. The sequenced sample consisted of CD4+ T cells from PBMCs. The V and J genes are TRBV30 and TRBJ1-1; 7 bases map to TRBD1. The CDR3: CAWSGGGPPNTEAFF. In DNA form, the CDR3 reads TGTGCCTGGAGTGGAGGGGGCCCCCCAAACACTGAAGCTTTCTTT.